The clone carrying this T cell receptor beta chain was counted ten times or more. What it binds is unknown. The V gene lost 4 bases and the J gene lost 9 bases, with 23 bases spanning the gap. Germline values: CDR1 SGHRS, CDR2 YFSETQ. This CDR3 comprises 17 residues. With 10-nucleotide random UMIs included, cDNA was synthesized by 5'RACE. TCRdb re-called the 5' RACE reads through MiXCR, storing one row per CDR3 protein. In the table there are approximately 80,000 distinct CDR3 sequences, around 4.5% of which are singletons. The time point here: longitudinal time-point 3. The sample belongs to a study of neurological immune-mediated disorders. Overall study context: Disease course was recorded as relapsing-remitting for about 31 and secondary progressive for about 9% of the 34 multiple sclerosis patients. Overall study results and limits: Expansion of TCR clones was greatest in HTLV-1-associated myelopathy and smallest in multiple sclerosis, where it fell below that of healthy controls. Neither clinical nor MRI features showed any association with the multiple sclerosis repertoire cluster, and the authors stated that larger cohorts are needed.

The chain employs TRBV5-1 and TRBJ1-6, with D perhaps matching TRBD1 (5 bases). This clonotype originated in a woman aged 55 to 70 with multiple sclerosis. The sequencing input was PBMCs. The CDR3 here is CASSPFAQTAKGSPLHF. As DNA, the CDR3 is TGCGCCAGCAGCCCTTTCGCCCAGACAGCTAAAGGTTCACCCCTCCACTTT.